This T cell receptor beta chain was captured by sequencing in a study of Ad26.COV2.S vaccination and SARS-CoV-2 variants. Study details: Intramuscular Ad26.COV2.S doses were given once or twice, 56 days apart.

Losses at the gene ends were 6 bases for V and 0 bases for J; bases not matched to a gene: 5. The germline V gene encodes CDR1 MDHEN and CDR2 SYDVKM. The CDR3 consists of 15 residues. Treatment here: 15 to 20 received Ad26.COV2.S at low or high dose, single or two shots; 5 received placebo; per-sample allocation not given. Day 63 after the first injection of vaccine or placebo was the sampling time. Produced via immunoSEQ multiplex PCR; TCRdb's table is partial and in-frame only. The table includes a few hundred thousand clones, 90% detected once. The chain uses TRBV28 and TRBJ2-7, with TRBD1 matching 10 bases. Sequenced material: peripheral blood, taken in a trial of Ad26.COV2.S vaccine versus placebo. This sequence originates from a person between 18 and 59 years old who received the Ad26.COV2.S COVID-19 vaccine or a placebo. The CDR3 region has the DNA TGTGCCAGCAGCGAGGGACAGGGGAGCTCCTACGAGCAGTACTTC. Protein product: CASSEGQGSSYEQYF.